Listed here is a single T cell receptor beta chain. This clone was seen once. Its antigen remains undetermined. No much larger clone is present one base from it, and per-base qualities are unavailable. Participants in the prospective study were aged roughly 18 to 100 years, lived in 20 to 30 United States geographic areas, and enrolled through a virtual design. Cohort assignment in the prospective study relied on participant-reported clinical history from a screening survey and a study questionnaire. Recovered participants in ImmuneRACE Cohort 3 were defined by two consecutive negative NP/OP PCR tests, clearance by a healthcare professional, or resolution of symptoms. Each participant in the prospective study had whole blood, serum and a nasopharyngeal or oropharyngeal swab collected by mobile phlebotomists. Additional blood draws and questionnaires over an approximately 2-month period could optionally be provided by prospective study participants. Prospective study blood samples were shipped either frozen or at room temperature before DNA extraction.

TCRbeta CDR3 regions were amplified from genomic DNA by means of the immunoSEQ Assay, a bias-controlled multiplex PCR. The published analysis was carried out like this. The number of nucleated cells in each sample was estimated from the amplification of reference gene primers within the assay. Sequence reads were collapsed and filtered to measure the absolute abundance of every unique TCRbeta CDR3 rearrangement. For each sample, productive Simpson clonality was calculated as the square root of Simpson's diversity index across productive rearrangements. What TCRdb holds here is the immuneACCESS table cut down to in-frame rearrangements. Part of the clones is not present; checked against another copy, under half of the missing clones reflect an unresolved V gene, and the others are unexplained. V, J and clone size are those of that table, while D and trimming were read from the DNA. The sample contains more than 250,000 clones, approximately 85% of them found a single time. Of the sample, around 2.2% is held by the ten largest clones.

This sample is drawn from a study of blood T cell repertoires in COVID-19 (dated by TCRdb to about 2020). Describing the broader study: Samples covering the acute and convalescent phases of COVID-19 were provided by collaborators in the United States, Italy and Spain. The material from the prospective study consisted of cDNA or gDNA derived from T cells, B-cell-depleted T cells, or PBMCs. Samples came from the ongoing ImmuneRACE study (first 160 participants) plus 1,254 subjects from 6 global collaborators. HLA class I and class II types, where available, came from metadata supplied by the sample provider rather than from assay-based typing. Subjects who had been exposed to COVID-19, were actively infected with it, or had recovered from it provided the deeply sampled blood TCRbeta repertoires that made up the dataset. The sample metadata nearly always contained a de-identified subject ID, COVID-19 status, age in years and sex. A freely available public database, intended as a resource for researchers studying the immune response to SARS-CoV-2, is where the repertoires were released. Results the study describes overall, beyond this receptor: Clinical and demographic metadata were provided uncurated, with the amount varying by source and participant.

Including the terminal cysteine and phenylalanine, the CDR3 comprises 15 residues. Only the CDR3 part of the read is kept: 45 bases, read in frame from the first base. Via the germline V gene (reference sequence), CDR1 is MNHEY and CDR2 SMNVEV. Trimmed from V: 5 bases; trimmed from J: 7 bases; junction bases lacking a gene match: 8. The source of this sequence is a man aged 25-40 years who had recovered from COVID-19. Sequencing used PBMCs or T cells enriched from blood (not recorded which). The sequence joins TRBV27 to TRBJ1-2; 12 central nucleotides agree with TRBD1. The nucleotide sequence is given as TGTGCCAGCAGTGCAAAGGGACAGGGGGCTGTTGGCTACACCTTC. This translates into CASSAKGQGAVGYTF.